Here is one T cell receptor beta chain with its context. Some clones are missing from TCRdb's copy, which holds only in-frame ones; the method was immunoSEQ multiplex PCR. The data show about 330,000 clones, with roughly 86% seen just once and about 5.4% held by the top ten. These data belong to a study of blood T cell repertoires in COVID-19. Germline CDR1 and CDR2: MNHEY and SVGAGI. Trimming removed 0 bases from V and 9 bases from J, with 11 bases in between. CDR3 length: 13 residues. Assignments of participants to cohorts depended upon their own reported clinical history. The sequence was collected from a woman in her 30s who had recovered from COVID-19. Sequencing was carried out using PBMCs or T cells enriched from blood (not recorded which). This chain joins TRBV6-5 and TRBJ2-5; D is undetermined. In nucleotides, the CDR3 is TGTGCCAGCAGTTACTCGATGCATGCGGCCCAGTACTTC. Translated, it gives CASSYSMHAAQYF.